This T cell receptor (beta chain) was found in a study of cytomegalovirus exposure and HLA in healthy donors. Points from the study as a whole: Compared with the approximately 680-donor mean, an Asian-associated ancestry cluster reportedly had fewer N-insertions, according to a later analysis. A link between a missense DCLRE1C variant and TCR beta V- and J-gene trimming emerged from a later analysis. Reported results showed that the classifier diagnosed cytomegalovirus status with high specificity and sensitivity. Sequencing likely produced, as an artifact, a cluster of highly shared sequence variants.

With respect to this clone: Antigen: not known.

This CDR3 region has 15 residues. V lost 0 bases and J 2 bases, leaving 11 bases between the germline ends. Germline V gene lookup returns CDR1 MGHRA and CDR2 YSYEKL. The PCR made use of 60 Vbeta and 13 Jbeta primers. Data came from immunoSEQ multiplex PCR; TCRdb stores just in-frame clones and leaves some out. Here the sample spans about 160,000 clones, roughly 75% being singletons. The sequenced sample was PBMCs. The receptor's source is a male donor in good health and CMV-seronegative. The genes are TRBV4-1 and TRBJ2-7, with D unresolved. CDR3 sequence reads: CASSQEQFKAYEQYF. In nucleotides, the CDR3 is TGCGCCAGCAGCCAAGAACAATTTAAAGCCTACGAGCAGTACTTC.